One sample yielded the 30 T cell receptor beta chains listed below, sequenced in a study of blood T cells in healthy people across ages. Then a second PCR, running roughly 7 to 11 cycles, was carried out with a sample-barcoded 5' primer and a J-beta primer mix. One entry per CDR3 protein results from TCRdb running MiXCR on the 5' RACE reads. The sample shows hundreds of thousands of distinct CDR3 sequences, under 80% of them seen only once. The sequenced sample was blood. The receptors shown here come from a young man in good health.

About this clonotype: This may be a read error: a much more frequent sequence differs by one nucleotide. J is TRBJ2-1 and V is TRBV12-3 or TRBV12-4; D uncertain. The J call may not be correct, given that the DNA end is closer to TRBJ2-7. The CDR3 loop spans 11 amino acids. Here the CDR3 DNA reads TGTGCCAGCAGCGCTAACAATGAGCAGTACTTC. Translating gives CASSANNEQYF.

The gene calls are TRBV4-2 and TRBJ1-1; no firm D call. From germline, CDR1 is LGHNA and CDR2 YNFKEQ. Trimming removed 5 bases from V and 1 base from J, with 14 bases in between. This CDR3 is built from 15 residues. CDR3 sequence reads: CASSSVVPGNTEAFF. Written as DNA, the CDR3 is TGTGCCAGCAGCTCCGTTGTCCCAGGGAACACTGAAGCTTTCTTT.

The table lists this clonotype with a few counts. The chain combines TRBV28 with TRBJ2-4; weak D call: TRBD2 (6 bases). The J call is in doubt because the DNA end fits TRBJ2-7 better. The length of the CDR3 is 15 residues. CDR1 and CDR2 from the germline V gene are MDHEN and SYDVKM. The CDR3 sequence is CASIEGGGGLGEQYF. The CDR3 bases are TGTGCCAGCATTGAGGGAGGAGGTGGTTTGGGCGAGCAGTACTTC.

The V gene is TRBV28, the J gene TRBJ2-7, with a tentative D call TRBD2 (5 bases). The CDR3 covers 13 residues. V lost 6 bases to trimming and J lost 4 bases, with 13 bases between them. The germline CDR1 and CDR2 sequences are MDHEN and SYDVKM. The CDR3 nucleotides are TGTGCCAGCAGGCCGGGGAGCAGGTACGAGCAGTACTTC. Protein product: CASRPGSRYEQYF.

J is TRBJ2-7 and V is TRBV6-6; 7 bases agree with TRBD2. The last part of the DNA fits TRBJ2-5 better; the J call may be wrong. The CDR3 covers 14 residues. Germline CDR1 MNHNY, CDR2 SVGAGI (reference sequence). In DNA form, the CDR3 reads TGTGCCAGCAGTACCCACGGGGGGTGGGAGACCCAGTACTTC. Amino acids: CASSTHGGWETQYF.

The V gene is TRBV7-2, the J gene TRBJ2-2, with 7 bases fitting TRBD1. Unmatched junction bases numbered 9, after V lost 2 bases and J lost 3 bases. This CDR3 has 17 amino acids. Per germline, CDR1 SGHTA and CDR2 FQGNSA. The CDR3 DNA follows: TGTGCCAGCAGCTTAAGGGGGCCCAGAACCTACACCGGGGAGCTGTTTTTT. Encoded protein: CASSLRGPRTYTGELFF.

J is TRBJ2-3 and V is TRBV14; D is unresolved. This CDR3 spans 16 amino acids. Germline V gene sequence: CDR1 SGHDN, CDR2 FVKESK. V lost 0 bases and J lost 3, with 13 bases in between. Here the CDR3 DNA reads TGTGCCAGCAGCCAAGAACCCCAAGTCGGGACAGATACGCAGTATTTT. Its protein is CASSQEPQVGTDTQYF.

To note about this clonotype: One end of the junction does not line up with germline, which may come from a read error. Written as DNA, the CDR3 is TGTGCCAGCAGCTACTCTAGCGGGGGAAATCACTACGAGCAGTACTTC. Translation gives CASSYSSGGNHYEQYF. J is TRBJ2-7 and V is TRBV6-2 or TRBV6-3; 10 nucleotides match TRBD2. The V gene's germline CDR1 is MNHEY and CDR2 SVGEGT. This CDR3 has 16 residues.

This clonotype has more than one count but fewer than ten. The chain recombines TRBV13 with TRBJ1-2; no clear D gene. CDR1 is PRHDT and CDR2 is FYEKMQ in the germline V gene (reference sequence). V was trimmed by 11 bases and J by 4 bases, leaving 11 bases between them. The CDR3 contains 11 residues. DNA of the CDR3: TGTGCCGCCGATACCGGCTATGGCTACACCTTC. Protein product: CAADTGYGYTF.

J is TRBJ1-2 and V is TRBV27; no clear D. The CDR3 has 13 residues. Germline CDR1 and CDR2: MNHEY and SMNVEV (reference sequence). The V and J ends lost 6 bases and 3 bases respectively, with 11 bases between them. CDR3 sequence (DNA): TGTGCCAGCAGGGACGGACCCTACTATGGCTACACCTTC. Translation gives CASRDGPYYGYTF.

The V call is TRBV6-2 or TRBV6-3, the J call TRBJ2-7, with a weak D call TRBD1 (5 bases). The V and J ends lost 6 bases and 4 bases respectively, with 10 bases between them. The length of the CDR3 is 12 residues. Germline lookup yields CDR1 MNHEY and CDR2 SVGEGT. The CDR3 sequence is CASSREGYEQYF. Written as DNA, the CDR3 is TGTGCCAGCAGCAGGGAAGGGTACGAGCAGTACTTC.

The chain couples TRBV7-9 to TRBJ2-5, with TRBD2 matching 9 bases. J was trimmed by 2 bases and V by 5 bases; bases with no gene match: 15. The CDR3 contains 18 residues. Germline V lookup: CDR1 SEHNR, CDR2 FQNEAQ (reference sequence). CDR3 residues: CASSLPQRSGGYQETQYF. The CDR3 DNA is TGTGCCAGCAGCCTTCCCCAGCGCAGCGGGGGGTATCAAGAGACCCAGTACTTC.

This clonotype appeared a few times. The chain uses TRBV28 and TRBJ2-7; D not certain. V was shortened by 3 bases and J by 2 bases, with 11 bases between the two germline ends. Germline CDR1 reads MDHEN; CDR2 reads SYDVKM. This CDR3 contains 14 residues. For the CDR3, the DNA is TGTGCCAGCAGTTTTCTAGGATACACCTACGAGCAGTACTTC. Amino acids: CASSFLGYTYEQYF.

The chain links TRBV4-3 to TRBJ2-4; 7 nucleotides match TRBD1. The assigned J gene may be wrong: the sequence end matches TRBJ2-7 better. Germline CDR1 reads LGHNA; CDR2 reads YSLEER. The CDR3 is 14 amino acids. CDR3 sequence reads: CASSQGVTGVEQYF. The CDR3 DNA follows: TGCGCCAGCAGCCAAGGGGTCACAGGGGTCGAGCAGTACTTC.

V and J are TRBV6-2 or TRBV6-3 and TRBJ2-1; TRBD2 is a possible D gene (6 bases). The end of the DNA fits TRBJ2-7 better, so the J call may be wrong. The CDR3 consists of 15 residues. Germline-derived CDR1 and CDR2 are MNHEY and SVGEGT. CDR3 sequence reads: CASRPSGFSYNEQYF. The CDR3 nucleotides are TGTGCCAGCAGGCCGAGCGGGTTCTCCTACAATGAGCAGTACTTC.

The genes are TRBV5-5 and TRBJ2-6; D ambiguous. Deletions cut 2 bases from V and 1 base from J, with 10 bases between. The CDR3 is 16 amino acids. Germline CDR1 is SGHKS and CDR2 is YYEKEE (reference sequence). CDR3 region: CASSFRVESGANVLTF. DNA of the CDR3: TGTGCCAGCAGCTTCCGGGTCGAGTCTGGGGCCAACGTCCTGACTTTC.

A note on this clonotype: At one end the junction does not follow the germline gene, possibly because of a read error. The V call is TRBV11-1, the J call TRBJ1-1; possible D gene TRBD1, 6 bases. This CDR3 is built from 15 residues. Germline lookup yields CDR1 SGHAT and CDR2 FQDESV (reference sequence). CDR3 sequence reads: CANSFGGRDNTEAFF. The CDR3 coding sequence is TGTGCCAACAGCTTCGGGGGCAGAGATAACACTGAAGCTTTCTTT.

This clonotype has a count of ten or more. The chain employs TRBV10-3 and TRBJ2-7, with a weak D call TRBD2 (6 bases). CDR1 and CDR2 from the germline V gene are ENHRY and SYGVKD. The ends were cut back, 0 bases at V and 3 bases at J, with 12 bases in the middle. The CDR3 contains 15 residues. The DNA for the CDR3 is TGTGCCATCAGTGAGTCACTCGGACTATTCTACGAGCAGTACTTC. Encoded protein: CAISESLGLFYEQYF.

Concerning this clonotype itself: A single base separates this from a much larger clone, so it may be a read error. The chain uses TRBV3-1 and TRBJ2-3, with D possibly TRBD1 on 5 matching bases. Looked up from germline, CDR1 is LGHDT and CDR2 is YNNKEL (reference sequence). The CDR3 runs to 16 residues. Trimming left V 0 bases short and J 2 bases short, with 12 bases between. CDR3 sequence reads: CASSQDVAGNTDTQYF. DNA of the CDR3: TGTGCCAGCAGCCAAGATGTGGCAGGGAACACAGATACGCAGTATTTT.

This chain connects TRBV20-1 to TRBJ2-2; 12 bases match TRBD2. The germline gives CDR1 DFQATT, CDR2 SNEGSKA (reference sequence). The CDR3 runs to 16 residues. V dropped 7 bases and J dropped 1; count of bases not matched to a gene: 7. DNA for the CDR3: TGCAGTGGCGCGACTAGCGGGGGCCGGAACACCGGGGAGCTGTTTTTT. It yields the protein CSGATSGGRNTGELFF.

The chain joins TRBV29-1 to TRBJ1-2, with D unclear. The CDR3 length is 13 residues. The V end lost 4 bases, the J end lost 4 bases, and 13 bases lay between the germline ends. Germline-derived CDR1 and CDR2 are SQVTM and ANQGSEA. CDR3 nucleotide sequence: TGCAGCGTTGGGCGCGGAGATCTCTATGGCTACACCTTC. Encoded protein: CSVGRGDLYGYTF. Based on the CDR3 plus reference TRBV29-1 and TRBJ1-2, the full variable domain is SAVISQKPSRDICQRGTSLTIQCQVDSQVTMMFWYRQQPGQSLTLIATANQGSEATYESGFVIDKFPISRPNLTFSTLTVSNMSPEDSSIYLCSVGRGDLYGYTFGSGTRLTVV.

This rearrangement joins TRBV18 to TRBJ2-7; TRBD2 matches 11 bases. There are 14 residues in the CDR3. CDR1 is KGHSH, CDR2 LQKENI, per germline. V was clipped by 3 bases and J by 6 bases; unmatched bases: 4. The CDR3 here is CASSPSGLAGEQYF. The CDR3 bases are TGTGCCAGCTCACCTTCCGGACTAGCGGGCGAGCAGTACTTC.

V is TRBV6-2 or TRBV6-3 and J is TRBJ1-2; D uncertain. Germline CDR1 is MNHEY and CDR2 is SVGEGT. The length of the CDR3 is 15 residues. Trimming left V 7 bases short and J 6 bases short, with 21 bases between. The CDR3 reads CASNPDEGKEDGYTF. CDR3 in DNA: TGTGCCAGCAACCCCGATGAAGGAAAGGAGGATGGCTACACCTTC.

This chain links TRBV20-1 with TRBJ1-6, with 9 bases that match TRBD1. This CDR3 has 15 residues. V lost 6 bases, J lost 10 bases, and 13 bases stayed unmatched. Germline CDR1 reads DFQATT; CDR2 reads SNEGSKA (reference sequence). The CDR3 DNA reads as TGCAGTGCCCAAATCCTACGCGGACAGGGGTCACCCCTCCACTTT. It encodes CSAQILRGQGSPLHF.

The chain couples TRBV12-3 or TRBV12-4 to TRBJ1-2; D gene ambiguous. Trimming pared 0 bases from V and 7 bases from J, leaving 12 bases between. The CDR3 totals 14 residues. The CDR3 region has the DNA TGTGCCAGCAGTTTAGCGGAACAGTCGTGTGGCTACACCTTC. Translating gives CASSLAEQSCGYTF.

This chain uses TRBV5-1 with TRBJ2-3; D is possibly TRBD1 (6 bases). Between the trimmed V and J ends, which lost 2 bases and 3 bases, there was a span of 16 bases. CDR3 size: 16 residues. Looked up from germline, CDR1 is SGHRS and CDR2 is YFSETQ. The CDR3 reads CASSFGFRGGTDTQYF. CDR3 nucleotides: TGCGCCAGCAGCTTCGGATTCAGGGGCGGGACAGATACGCAGTATTTT.

This chain uses TRBV15 with TRBJ2-2; no reliable D call. Germline V gene lookup returns CDR1 LNHNV and CDR2 YYDKDF (reference sequence). V shed 0 bases and J shed 3 bases, with 8 bases lying between them. This CDR3 spans 15 amino acids. The CDR3, as DNA: TGTGCCACCAGCAGAGATGTCACATACACCGGGGAGCTGTTTTTT. Amino acids: CATSRDVTYTGELFF.

The V call is TRBV29-1, the J call TRBJ1-2; tentatively, D is TRBD1 (5 bases). V gave up 4 bases and J gave up 8 bases, with 14 bases separating them. The CDR3 spans 12 residues. Germline V gives CDR1 SQVTM, CDR2 ANQGSEA. The DNA for the CDR3 is TGCAGCGTTGGGTCGGCGGGGGAAGGCTACACCTTC. The encoded protein is CSVGSAGEGYTF. Full variable domain (rest looked up from reference TRBV29-1 and TRBJ1-2): SAVISQKPSRDICQRGTSLTIQCQVDSQVTMMFWYRQQPGQSLTLIATANQGSEATYESGFVIDKFPISRPNLTFSTLTVSNMSPEDSSIYLCSVGSAGEGYTFGSGTRLTVV.

This clonotype was seen only a few times. The gene calls are TRBV7-2 and TRBJ2-4; D remains unclear. The CDR3 sequence is 18 residues long. In germline, CDR1 is SGHTA, CDR2 FQGNSA. Trimming shortened V by 5 bases and J by 0 bases, and 20 bases separated the two germline ends. The CDR3 DNA sequence: TGTGCCAGCAGCCAATTTGTGGTTGCTTGGGGAGCCAAAAACATTCAGTACTTC. Translation gives CASSQFVVAWGAKNIQYF. Filled out from reference TRBV7-2 and TRBJ2-4, the complete variable domain reads GAGVSQSPSNKVTEKGKDVELRCDPISGHTALYWYRQSLGQGLEFLIYFQGNSAPDKSGLPSDRFSAERTGGSVSTLTIQRTQQEDSAVYLCASSQFVVAWGAKNIQYFGAGTRLSVL.

The chain links TRBV20-1 to TRBJ2-3; 11 bases are shared with TRBD1. Germline CDR1 DFQATT, CDR2 SNEGSKA (reference sequence). V dropped 6 bases and J dropped 5; count of bases not matched to a gene: 4. The CDR3 totals 13 residues. The CDR3 DNA sequence: TGCAGTGCCACGGACAGGGGGCAAGATACGCAGTATTTT. It is translated as CSATDRGQDTQYF.